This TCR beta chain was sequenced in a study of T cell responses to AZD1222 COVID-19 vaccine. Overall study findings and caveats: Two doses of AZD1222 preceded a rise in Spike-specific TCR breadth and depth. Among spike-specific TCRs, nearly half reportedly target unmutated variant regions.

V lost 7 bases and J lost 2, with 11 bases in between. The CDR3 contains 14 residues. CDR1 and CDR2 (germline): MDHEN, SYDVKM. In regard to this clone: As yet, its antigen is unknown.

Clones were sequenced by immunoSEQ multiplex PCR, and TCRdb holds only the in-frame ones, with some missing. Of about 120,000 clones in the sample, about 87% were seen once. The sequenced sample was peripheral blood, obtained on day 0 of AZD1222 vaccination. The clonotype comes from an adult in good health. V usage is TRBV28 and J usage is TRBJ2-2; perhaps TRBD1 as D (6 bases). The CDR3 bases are TGTGCCAGCATCACAGGGCAAAACACCGGGGAGCTGTTTTTT. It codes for CASITGQNTGELFF.